The entry below gives a single T cell receptor beta chain sequence along with its context. Its matching antigen is unknown. Germline CDR1 is SGHRS and CDR2 is YFSETQ. The CDR3 extends over 15 amino acids. V lost 3 bases, J lost 3 bases, and 16 bases lay in between. This sample stems from a study of T cell repertoires in cytomegalovirus infection. For the study at large: Carrying CMV and the relevant HLA type showed in public TCR beta signatures. Study-wide points: The cumulative frequency of public TCR beta families identified carriers of CMV plus the relevant HLA. HLA-C-restricted CMV-specific TCR beta clonotypes prevailed in the ex vivo response.

TCRdb recomputed calls from the reads with MiXCR, one row per CDR3 protein. The sample lists roughly 720,000 distinct CDR3 sequences; roughly 36% were seen once. This TCR was recovered from a human donor in good health (CMV status not recorded). Some clones in this sample may be carry-over from other donors' samples. J is TRBJ2-7 and V is TRBV5-1; D tentatively reads TRBD1 or TRBD2 (7 bases each). The sequencing input was PBMCs. The CDR3 here is CASSYGRGGLYEQYF. DNA of the CDR3: TGCGCCAGCAGCTATGGCAGGGGGGGCCTCTACGAGCAGTACTTC. Variable domain in full (rest from reference TRBV5-1 and TRBJ2-7): KAGVTQTPRYLIKTRGQQVTLSCSPISGHRSVSWYQQTPGQGLQFLFEYFSETQRNKGNFPGRFSGRQFSNSRSEMNVSTLELGDSALYLCASSYGRGGLYEQYFGPGTRLTVT.